This T cell receptor (beta chain) was retrieved from a study of blood T cells in healthy people across ages. Primers used in a second PCR of about 6 to 11 cycles were a sample-barcoded 5' primer and a J-beta primer mix. Sequencing recovered at least 2.5 million CDR3-containing paired-end reads from each sample. TCRdb reprocessed the 5' RACE reads with MiXCR, giving one entry per CDR3 protein. The repertoire holds roughly 800,000 distinct CDR3 sequences, with more than 45% as singletons. Study conclusions and caveats: Naive CD4+ cell counts and diversity both ran higher in long-lived than in aged donors.

PBMCs, at least 7 million per sample, were isolated. Comment on this clonotype: The antigen is not known.

Germline V gene sequence: CDR1 SEHNR, CDR2 FQNEAQ (reference sequence). CDR3 size: 16 residues. Between the trimmed V and J ends, which lost 5 bases and 1 base, there was a span of 17 bases. The sample consisted of blood. The chain uses TRBV7-9 and TRBJ1-1; D perhaps matches TRBD1 (5 bases). The clonotype comes from a man aged 25-40 years in good health. CDR3 DNA sequence: TGTGCCAGCAGCGACCTAGGGCTTGGGGCGAACACTGAAGCTTTCTTT. Protein sequence: CASSDLGLGANTEAFF.